This T cell receptor (beta chain) was recovered during a study of technical replicates of blood from a few donors. This CDR3 is 17 amino acids long. Germline V lookup: CDR1 MGHRA, CDR2 YSYEKL. Trimming at V came to 1 base and at J to 5 bases, leaving 11 bases not matched to a gene. TCRdb's table, derived via immunoSEQ multiplex PCR, lists solely in-frame clones and lacks some. The sample shows approximately 75,000 clones, 95% to 98% of them seen only once. This TCR derives from a human donor in good health. This chain uses TRBV4-1 with TRBJ2-5, with TRBD1 identical over 9 bases. The sample was T cells isolated from PBMCs. The CDR3 DNA is TGCGCCAGCAGCCAAGTATCCGGGACAGGGATGATGGAGACCCAGTACTTC. Residues: CASSQVSGTGMMETQYF.